Included here is one TCR beta chain sequence, with context. The CDR3 sequence is 13 residues long. The V gene lost 1 base and the J gene lost 13 bases, with 13 bases spanning the gap. Per the germline V gene, CDR1 is SGHTA and CDR2 is FQGNSA. The data derive from a study of T-cell memory formation after mild COVID-19. TCRdb reanalysed the 5' RACE reads using MiXCR and keeps one entry per CDR3 protein. The data hold roughly 400,000 distinct CDR3 sequences, with approximately 18% observed a single time. This rearrangement joins TRBV7-2 to TRBJ1-4, with a weak D call TRBD1 (6 bases). The sample consisted of PBMCs or a T cell subset sorted from them (not recorded which). This clonotype originated in a man aged 18 to 30 who had mild COVID-19 (a few samples of this study predate the infection). Cell type and time point are not known. The CDR3 sequence: CASSLVSGGPLFF. The CDR3 DNA is TGTGCCAGCAGCTTAGTTAGCGGGGGCCCACTGTTTTTT.